The following is a T cell receptor (beta chain) sequence with its context. It lacks a known antigen. Per-base quality was not reported, and no clone a single base away is much larger than it. Collaborating institutions collected whole blood in K2EDTA tubes following their own protocols. For TCRbeta analysis, collaborators shipped samples in one of three forms: frozen whole blood, isolated PBMCs, or DNA extracted from either of those sample types. TCRbeta CDR3 regions were amplified from genomic DNA by means of the immunoSEQ Assay, a bias-controlled multiplex PCR. On the authors' methods: The number of nucleated cells in each sample was estimated from the amplification of reference gene primers within the assay. Sequence reads were collapsed and filtered to measure the absolute abundance of every unique TCRbeta CDR3 rearrangement. Productive Simpson clonality was computed per sample as the square root of Simpson's diversity index over productive rearrangements. TCRdb obtained this table from immuneACCESS and retained in-frame rearrangements with V and J assigned. These tables miss some clones; where compared with another copy, unresolved V genes account for less than half of the shortfall, and the remainder is unexplained. The V and J calls and clone size are taken from that table; D and trimming were inferred from the DNA. The sample table shows approximately 150,000 clones, and approximately 89% are seen once. The ten largest clones take up roughly 30% of the sample.

The germline V gene (reference sequence) yields LNHNV for CDR1 and YYDKDF for CDR2. Here V drops 4 bases and J drops 7 bases, and the junction holds 6 bases not matched to any gene. The cysteine opens and the phenylalanine closes a CDR3 of 15 amino acids. CDR3 DNA is the only sequence kept; it has 45 bases, read in frame from the first base. This sample was included in a study of blood T cell repertoires in COVID-19 (dated by TCRdb to 2018 to 2020). Broadly, across the study: The collaborator samples originated in the United States, Italy and Spain and spanned the acute and convalescent phases of COVID-19. The material from the prospective study consisted of cDNA or gDNA derived from T cells, B-cell-depleted T cells, or PBMCs. The dataset comprised deeply sampled blood TCRbeta repertoires from subjects exposed to, actively infected with, or recovered from COVID-19. The repertoires were released in a freely available public database intended as a resource for research on the immune response to SARS-CoV-2. The samples were drawn from two sources: the first 160 participants of the ongoing ImmuneRACE study, and 1,254 subjects contributed by 6 global collaborators. Nearly every sample came with metadata listing a de-identified subject ID, COVID-19 status, age in years and sex. HLA class I and class II types, where available, came from metadata supplied by the sample provider rather than from assay-based typing.

Study-wide findings and limitations: Clinical and demographic metadata were provided uncurated, with the amount varying by source and participant.

Sample: peripheral blood. The sequence was obtained from a human donor in a cohort sampled during active COVID-19. The rearrangement joined TRBV15 to TRBJ1-6; TRBD1 agrees with 8 junctional bases. The CDR3 sequence is CATSTRTGRNSPLHF. DNA sequence: TGTGCCACCAGCACTAGGACAGGGAGAAATTCACCCCTCCACTTT.